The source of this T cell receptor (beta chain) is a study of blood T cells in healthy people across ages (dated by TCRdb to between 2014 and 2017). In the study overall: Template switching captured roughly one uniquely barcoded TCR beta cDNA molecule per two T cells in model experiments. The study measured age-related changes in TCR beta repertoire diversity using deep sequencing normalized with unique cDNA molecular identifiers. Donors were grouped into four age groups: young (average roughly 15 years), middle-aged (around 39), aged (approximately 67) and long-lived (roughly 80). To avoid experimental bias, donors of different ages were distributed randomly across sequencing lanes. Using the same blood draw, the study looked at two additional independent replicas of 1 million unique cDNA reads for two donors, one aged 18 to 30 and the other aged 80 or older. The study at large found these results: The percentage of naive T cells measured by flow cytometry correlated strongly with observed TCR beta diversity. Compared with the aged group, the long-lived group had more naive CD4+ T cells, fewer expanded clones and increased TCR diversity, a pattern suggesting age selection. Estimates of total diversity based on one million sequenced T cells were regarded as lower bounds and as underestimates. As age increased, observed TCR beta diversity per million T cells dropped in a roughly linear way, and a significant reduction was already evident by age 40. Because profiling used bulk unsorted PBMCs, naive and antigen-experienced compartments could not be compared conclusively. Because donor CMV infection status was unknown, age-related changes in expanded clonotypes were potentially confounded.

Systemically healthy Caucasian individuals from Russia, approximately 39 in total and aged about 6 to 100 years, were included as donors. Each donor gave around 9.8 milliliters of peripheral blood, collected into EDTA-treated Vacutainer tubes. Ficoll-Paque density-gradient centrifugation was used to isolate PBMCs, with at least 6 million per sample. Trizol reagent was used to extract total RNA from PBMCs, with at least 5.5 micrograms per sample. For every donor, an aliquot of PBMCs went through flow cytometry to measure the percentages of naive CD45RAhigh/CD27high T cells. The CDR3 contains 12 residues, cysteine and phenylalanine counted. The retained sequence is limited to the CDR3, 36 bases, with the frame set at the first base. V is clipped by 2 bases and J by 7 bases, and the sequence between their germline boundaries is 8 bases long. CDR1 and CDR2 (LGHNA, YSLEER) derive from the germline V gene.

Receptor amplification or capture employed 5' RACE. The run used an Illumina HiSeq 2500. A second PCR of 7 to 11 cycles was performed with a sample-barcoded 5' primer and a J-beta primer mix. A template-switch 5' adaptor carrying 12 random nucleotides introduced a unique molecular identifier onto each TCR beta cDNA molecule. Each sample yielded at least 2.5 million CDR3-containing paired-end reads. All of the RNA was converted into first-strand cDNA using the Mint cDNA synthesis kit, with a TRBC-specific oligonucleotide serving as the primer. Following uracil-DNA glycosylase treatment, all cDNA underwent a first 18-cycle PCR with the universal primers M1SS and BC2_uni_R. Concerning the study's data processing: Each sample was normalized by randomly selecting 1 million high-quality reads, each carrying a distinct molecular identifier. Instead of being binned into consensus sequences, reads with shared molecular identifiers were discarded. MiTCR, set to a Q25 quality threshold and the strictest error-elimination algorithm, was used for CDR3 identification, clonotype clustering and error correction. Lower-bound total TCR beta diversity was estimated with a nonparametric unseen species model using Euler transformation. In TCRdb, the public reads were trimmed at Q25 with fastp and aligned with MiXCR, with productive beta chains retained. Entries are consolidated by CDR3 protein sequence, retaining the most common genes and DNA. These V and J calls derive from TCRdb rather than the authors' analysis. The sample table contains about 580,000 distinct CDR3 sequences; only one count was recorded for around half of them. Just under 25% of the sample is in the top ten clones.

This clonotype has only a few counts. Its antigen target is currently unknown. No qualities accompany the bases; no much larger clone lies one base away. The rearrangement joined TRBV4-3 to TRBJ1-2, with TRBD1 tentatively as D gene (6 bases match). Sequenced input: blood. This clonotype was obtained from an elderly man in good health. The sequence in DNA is TGCGCCAGCAGCCAACACAGGGTTGGCTACACCTTC. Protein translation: CASSQHRVGYTF.